Following are 15 T cell receptor beta chains from one sample sequenced in a study of CD8 T cells in Susac syndrome. Random hexamers were used to reverse transcribe 0.5 to 1 ug of RNA. TCRdb passed the immunoSEQ multiplex PCR reads through MiXCR, listing each CDR3 protein once. The table records approximately 170,000 distinct CDR3 sequences, 92% of them present only once. Input material: CD4+ T cells from PBMCs. All receptors come from a human donor in good health.

The chain carries TRBV20-1 and TRBJ2-3; a possible D gene is TRBD2 (5 bases). The germline V gene encodes CDR1 DFQATT and CDR2 SNEGSKA (reference sequence). Trimming stripped 5 bases from V and 0 bases from J, with 12 bases between. There are 14 residues in the CDR3. CDR3 sequence (DNA): TGCAGTGCTGTAAGCGGTTCGAGCACAGATACGCAGTATTTT. It encodes CSAVSGSSTDTQYF.

The chain is built from TRBV9 and TRBJ1-2, with D possibly TRBD1 on 5 matching bases. This CDR3 has 15 residues. The ends were cut back, 1 base at V and 6 bases at J, with 16 bases in the middle. Germline CDR1 and CDR2: SGDLS and YYNGEE. The CDR3 coding sequence is TGTGCCAGCAGCGTATTATGGGCAGGGACGGATGGCTACACCTTC. Protein: CASSVLWAGTDGYTF.

The J gene is TRBJ2-7, the V gene TRBV5-6; TRBD1 matches at 9 bases. This CDR3 is built from 13 residues. Germline V lookup: CDR1 SGHDT, CDR2 YYEEEE. V shed 4 bases and J 7 bases; nucleotides not matched to a gene: 6. The DNA of the CDR3 is TGTGCCAGCAGCCTACAGGGGGCGGAAGAGCAGTACTTC. As protein: CASSLQGAEEQYF.

The chain combines TRBV30 with TRBJ2-6, with TRBD1 identical over 7 bases. V lost 3 bases, J lost 4 bases, and 3 bases stayed unmatched. Germline V gives CDR1 GTSNPN, CDR2 SVGIG (reference sequence). The CDR3 has 14 amino acids. CDR3 nucleotide sequence: TGTGCCTGGAGGCGGACAGGAGGGGCCAACGTCCTGACTTTC. Translated: CAWRRTGGANVLTF.

The chain carries TRBV7-9 and TRBJ2-3, with 7 bases that match TRBD1. V shed 8 bases, J shed 1 base, and the junction held 6 bases outside the gene matches. Germline V CDR1 and CDR2: SEHNR, FQNEAQ (reference sequence). CDR3 length: 14 residues. CDR3 in amino acids: CASRKGAGTDTQYF. The CDR3 DNA is TGTGCCAGCCGGAAGGGGGCAGGCACAGATACGCAGTATTTT.

The count of this clonotype is one. The CDR3 DNA follows: TGTGCCAGCAGACTCCGAGACCAGCCCCAGCATTTT. This codes for CASRLRDQPQHF. The chain has TRBV28 and TRBJ1-5; D unclear. V lost 6 bases, J lost 7 bases, and 10 bases lay in between. The CDR3 sequence is 12 residues long. Germline V gene lookup returns CDR1 MDHEN and CDR2 SYDVKM.

The V gene is TRBV5-4, the J gene TRBJ1-1; no clear D gene. In germline, CDR1 is SGHNT, CDR2 YYREEE (reference sequence). Trimming left V 0 bases short and J 5 bases short, with 8 bases between. This CDR3 comprises 13 residues. CDR3 nucleotide sequence: TGTGCCAGCAGCTTGGGGGGAAAGACTGAAGCTTTCTTT. Translating gives CASSLGGKTEAFF.

The gene calls are TRBV10-3 and TRBJ1-1; possible D gene TRBD1, 5 bases. The germline V and J ends were trimmed by 10 bases and 1 base, with 16 bases remaining between them. CDR3 length: 14 amino acids. Per the germline V gene, CDR1 is ENHRY and CDR2 is SYGVKD. CDR3 DNA sequence: TGTGCCACCCGTGGTGGCAGGGAGAACACTGAAGCTTTCTTT. Translation gives CATRGGRENTEAFF.

The chain is built from TRBV6-6 and TRBJ2-3, with 10 bases lining up with TRBD1. The trim removed 6 bases at V and 2 bases at J, leaving 8 bases unmatched. Germline CDR1 reads MNHNY; CDR2 reads SVGAGI (reference sequence). This CDR3 has 16 amino acids. The CDR3 sequence is CASRRGDRGPTDTQYF. The CDR3 DNA is TGTGCCAGCAGGCGGGGGGACAGGGGTCCCACAGATACGCAGTATTTT.

The rearrangement uses TRBV2 and TRBJ2-7, with a weak D call TRBD2 (5 bases). This CDR3 has 13 amino acids. V lost 0 bases and J 9 bases, leaving 12 bases between the germline ends. Germline V gene lookup returns CDR1 SNHLY and CDR2 FYNNEI. The CDR3 is CASSEASSTRQYF. CDR3 sequence (DNA): TGTGCCAGCAGTGAAGCTTCCTCAACTAGGCAGTACTTC.

There are a few counts of this clonotype. The V call is TRBV5-1, the J call TRBJ2-7; a weak D match, TRBD2 (6 bases). Germline V gives CDR1 SGHRS, CDR2 YFSETQ. The V end lost 2 bases, the J end lost 0 bases, and 12 bases lay between the germline ends. The CDR3 spans 15 residues. The CDR3, as DNA: TGCGCCAGCAGCTTAGTTAGCGGAAGCTCCTACGAGCAGTACTTC. This encodes CASSLVSGSSYEQYF. Looking up the rest from reference TRBV5-1 and TRBJ2-7 gives the full variable domain: KAGVTQTPRYLIKTRGQQVTLSCSPISGHRSVSWYQQTPGQGLQFLFEYFSETQRNKGNFPGRFSGRQFSNSRSEMNVSTLELGDSALYLCASSLVSGSSYEQYFGPGTRLTVT.

The chain has TRBV20-1 and TRBJ1-5, with unresolved D. The CDR3 totals 13 residues. V lost 2 bases, J lost 1 base, and 6 bases lay in between. The germline V gene has CDR1 DFQATT and CDR2 SNEGSKA (reference sequence). DNA of the CDR3: TGCAGTGCTAGAAAGGACAGCAATCAGCCCCAGCATTTT. It yields the protein CSARKDSNQPQHF.

The chain carries TRBV7-2 and TRBJ2-2, with D maybe TRBD1 (5 bases). The CDR3 is 16 amino acids. Per the germline V gene, CDR1 is SGHTA and CDR2 is FQGNSA. With 5 bases removed from V and 0 bases from J, the gap between germline ends came to 13 bases. CDR3 sequence reads: CASSPWPGSNTGELFF. The CDR3 DNA is TGTGCCAGCAGCCCATGGCCAGGGTCGAACACCGGGGAGCTGTTTTTT.

This chain joins TRBV5-6 and TRBJ1-2; D might be TRBD1 (6 bases). V lost 4 bases and J lost 5, with 15 bases in between. The CDR3 has 14 amino acids. Germline V gives CDR1 SGHDT, CDR2 YYEEEE. For the CDR3, the DNA is TGTGCCAGCAGCAAGGGGGGGACCCCTTATGGCTACACCTTC. Amino acid sequence: CASSKGGTPYGYTF. The variable domain in full, completed from reference TRBV5-6 and TRBJ1-2, reads DAGVTQSPTHLIKTRGQQVTLRCSPKSGHDTVSWYQQALGQGPQFIFQYYEEEERQRGNFPDRFSGHQFPNYSSELNVNALLLGDSALYLCASSKGGTPYGYTFGSGTRLTVV.

The V gene is TRBV28, the J gene TRBJ2-1, with 12 bases matching TRBD2. Trimming cost V 6 bases and J 9 bases; bases outside gene matches: 15. The germline gives CDR1 MDHEN, CDR2 SYDVKM. CDR3 length equals 17 residues. CDR3 in amino acids: CASSPLLAGGDIGEQFF. CDR3 nucleotides: TGTGCCAGCAGCCCCCTACTAGCGGGAGGTGACATTGGTGAGCAGTTCTTC.